This record concerns one T cell receptor beta chain sequence. Its antigen is still unknown. The protocol was immunoSEQ multiplex PCR, while the TCRdb copy is restricted to in-frame clones and leaves out a portion. The sample consists of 87,000 or so clones, less than 85% of them appearing once. The sample is drawn from a study of Ad26.COV2.S vaccination and SARS-CoV-2 variants. Findings and limits, study-wide: People who got the vaccine had more spike-specific TCR breadth than people who got placebo. With respect to non-spike TCR breadth, vaccine and placebo recipients were similar. After vaccination, substantial breadth of spike-specific CD8+ and CD4+ responses was reported.

The CDR3 has 11 amino acids. Germline assignment: CDR1 MDHEN and CDR2 SYDVKM. V lost 4 bases and J lost 5, with 5 bases in between. This TCR came from a human donor who had recovered from COVID-19. This chain links TRBV28 with TRBJ2-5; no reliable D call. Material: peripheral blood, obtained after recovery from COVID-19. CDR3 nucleotide sequence: TGTGCCAGCAGTTCACGGGAGACCCAGTACTTC. Amino acids: CASSSRETQYF.